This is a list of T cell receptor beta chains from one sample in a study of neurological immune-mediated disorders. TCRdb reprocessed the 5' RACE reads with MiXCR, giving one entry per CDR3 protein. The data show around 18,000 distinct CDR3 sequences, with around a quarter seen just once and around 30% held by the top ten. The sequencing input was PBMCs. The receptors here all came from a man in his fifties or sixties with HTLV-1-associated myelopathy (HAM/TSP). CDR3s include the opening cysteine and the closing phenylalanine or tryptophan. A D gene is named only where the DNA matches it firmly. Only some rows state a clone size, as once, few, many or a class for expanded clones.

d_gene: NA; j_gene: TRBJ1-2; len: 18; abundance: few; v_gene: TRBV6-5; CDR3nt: TGTGCCAGCAGTTACTCGTTAAGGGACGGGCTTAACTATTATGGCTACACCTTC; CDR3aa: CASSYSLRDGLNYYGYTF
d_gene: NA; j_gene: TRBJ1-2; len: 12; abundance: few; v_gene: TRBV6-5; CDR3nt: TGTGCCAGCGCCCCCAGCAACTATGGCTACACCTTC; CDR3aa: CASAPSNYGYTF
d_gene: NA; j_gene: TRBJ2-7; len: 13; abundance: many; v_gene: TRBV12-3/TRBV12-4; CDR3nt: TGTGCCAGCAGTTTCAACAGGGTGTGGGAGCAGTACTTC; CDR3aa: CASSFNRVWEQYF
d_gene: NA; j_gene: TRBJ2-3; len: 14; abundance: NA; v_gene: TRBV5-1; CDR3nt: TGCGCCAGCAGCCAGAACGTCCCAGAGGATACGCAGTATTTT; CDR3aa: CASSQNVPEDTQYF
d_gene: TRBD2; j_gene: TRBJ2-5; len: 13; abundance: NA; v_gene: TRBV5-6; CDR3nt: TGTGCCAGCACCGGGGTTAGCGGGGAGACCCAGTACTTC; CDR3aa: CASTGVSGETQYF
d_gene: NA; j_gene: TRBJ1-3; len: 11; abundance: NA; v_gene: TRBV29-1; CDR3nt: TGCAGCGGTGGCCTAGGAAACACCATATATTTT; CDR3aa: CSGGLGNTIYF
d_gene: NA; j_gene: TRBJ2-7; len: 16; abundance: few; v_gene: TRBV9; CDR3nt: TGTGCCAGCAGCGTAGACCTCCAGCAGTCCTTGAGCGAGCAGTACTTC; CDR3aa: CASSVDLQQSLSEQYF
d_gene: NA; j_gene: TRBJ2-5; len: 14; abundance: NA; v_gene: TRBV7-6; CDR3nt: TGTGCCAGCAGCTCGGGACTTTTACAAGAGACCCAGTACTTC; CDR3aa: CASSSGLLQETQYF
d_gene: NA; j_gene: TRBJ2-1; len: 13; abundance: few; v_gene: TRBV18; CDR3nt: TGTGCCAGCTCACCAGGGGAAGTCAACGAGCAGTTCTTC; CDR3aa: CASSPGEVNEQFF
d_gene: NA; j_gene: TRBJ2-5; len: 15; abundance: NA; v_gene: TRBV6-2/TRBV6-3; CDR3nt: TGTGCCAGCAAGTCCGAGGAGGGGGGGGAAGAGACCCAGTACTTC; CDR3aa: CASKSEEGGEETQYF
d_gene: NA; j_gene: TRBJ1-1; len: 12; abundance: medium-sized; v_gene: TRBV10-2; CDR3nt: TGCGCCAGCAGGGCCATGAACACTGAAGCTTTCTTT; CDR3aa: CASRAMNTEAFF
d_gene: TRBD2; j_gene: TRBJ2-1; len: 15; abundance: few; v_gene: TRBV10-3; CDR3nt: TGTGCCATCAGTGGGCGGGGGGTCTCCTACAATGAGCAGTTCTTC; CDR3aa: CAISGRGVSYNEQFF
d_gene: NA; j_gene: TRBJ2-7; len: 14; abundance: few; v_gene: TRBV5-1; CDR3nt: TGCGCCAGCAGCTTCGGACAGAGCTCGGACGAGCAGTACTTC; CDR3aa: CASSFGQSSDEQYF
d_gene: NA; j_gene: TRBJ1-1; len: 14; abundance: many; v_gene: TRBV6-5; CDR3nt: TGTGCCAGCAGTTACACAGGCCTCTACACTGAAGCTTTCTTT; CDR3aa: CASSYTGLYTEAFF
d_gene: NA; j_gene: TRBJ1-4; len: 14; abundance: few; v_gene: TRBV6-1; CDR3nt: TGTGCCAGCAGACGGACCACAACTAATGAAAAACTGTTTTTT; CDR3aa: CASRRTTTNEKLFF
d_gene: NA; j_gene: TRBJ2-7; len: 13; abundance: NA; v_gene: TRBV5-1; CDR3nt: TGCGCCAGCAGCGCGACAGAGACCTACGAGCAGTACTTC; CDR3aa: CASSATETYEQYF
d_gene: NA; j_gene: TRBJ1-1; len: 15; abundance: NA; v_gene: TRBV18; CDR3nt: TGTGCCAGCTCACCCGGGGAGCGACCTAGCACTGAAGCTTTCTTT; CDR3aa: CASSPGERPSTEAFF
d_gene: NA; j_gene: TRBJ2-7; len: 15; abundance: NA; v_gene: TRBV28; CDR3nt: TGTGCCAGCAGCAACCCCTCCGGACATACTGACGAGCAGTACTTC; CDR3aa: CASSNPSGHTDEQYF